This T cell receptor beta chain came from a study of PD-1 blockade in classical Hodgkin lymphoma. Study-wide findings and caveats: Complete responders matched newly diagnosed patients in baseline diversity. Researchers reported that CD4+ TCR diversity, though not CD8+, rose significantly by C4D1.

Indicated time point: cycle 4 day 1 (C4D1), after 6 weeks of nivolumab. Every patient experienced relapse after autologous stem cell transplantation, and brentuximab vedotin exposure varied. A remark on this clone: What it binds is not known.

V shed 0 bases and J shed 0 bases, with 10 bases lying between them. The CDR3 is 17 amino acids. The germline gives CDR1 SGDLS, CDR2 YYNGEE. The method was immunoSEQ multiplex PCR; TCRdb's version includes in-frame clones alone and lacks a portion of them. The data show some 90,000 clones, roughly 78% seen once. The TCR originated in a human donor with classical Hodgkin lymphoma. The input for sequencing was peripheral blood mononuclear cells (PBMCs), taken before the fourth cycle of nivolumab. The rearrangement links TRBV9 to TRBJ1-6, with no clear D. As DNA, the CDR3 is TGTGCCAGCAGCGTAGAACCGGTTAGCTCCTATAATTCACCCCTCCACTTT. Its translation: CASSVEPVSSYNSPLHF.